The T cell receptor beta chain under discussion was sequenced for a study of blood T cell repertoires in COVID-19. Original handling: Cell counts per sample came from amplifying reference gene primers. TCRdb keeps only in-frame clones here, not all; method: immunoSEQ multiplex PCR. V and J calls and clone size follow that table, whereas D and trimming were derived from the DNA. The sample gives about 260,000 clones, over 75% of which show up once; about 0.7% is in the top ten. Germline CDR1 and CDR2: SGDLS and YYNGEE. Germline trimming cut 0 bases from V and 3 bases from J; bases unmatched to any gene: 11. This CDR3 is built from 19 residues.

The V gene is TRBV9, the J gene TRBJ2-3; 12 bases agree with TRBD1. The TCR originated in a human donor in a cohort sampled during active COVID-19. Sequencing was performed on peripheral blood. In nucleotides, the CDR3 is TGTGCCAGCAGCGTAGGGGACAGGGGGCTCTATCGGTATACAGATACGCAGTATTTT. This codes for CASSVGDRGLYRYTDTQYF.